This TCR beta chain derives from a study of cytomegalovirus exposure and HLA in healthy donors (dated by TCRdb to about 2017). In the study overall: The 670 or so repertoires of the first cohort and the 95 to 150 validation repertoires were produced on the same platform, according to a later analysis. The study aimed to test whether signatures of past pathogen exposure could be identified by cataloging public T cell receptors. Besides the first cohort of approximately 710 subjects, a separate validation cohort made up of 95 to 150 different subjects was used. High-throughput TCR immunosequencing, statistical association of individual TCRs with disease status, and machine learning were combined to predict cytomegalovirus infection status. Here is what the overall study found, with its caveats: The authors suggested that the approach could potentially be generalized to other disease states and immunological phenotypes. In vitro tests confirmed that a few of the cytomegalovirus-associated TCR beta chains recognize cytomegalovirus antigens. Cytomegalovirus status was reported to be diagnosed by the classifier with high specificity and sensitivity in both the original and validation cohorts. Subsequent analysis determined that TCRs grouped into clusters in the first cohort also showed a tendency toward co-occurrence across the 120 or so validation repertoires, and 90% to 95% of cluster scores exceeded 0. The validation cohort had no HLA typing available for a later analysis, so co-occurrence within that cohort was assessed over all 130 or so repertoires. Most TCR sequences were seen in very few donors, while some public TCRs were found in many individuals. A total of fewer than 200 TCR beta chains were listed by the study as associated with cytomegalovirus.

Libraries were prepared through the immunoSEQ multiplex PCR assay. From the authors' description of their analysis: A statistical classification framework was built for diagnosing cytomegalovirus status from the catalog of TCR beta chain sequences. The immuneACCESS repertoire file appears here via TCRdb, limited to in-frame rearrangements. These files lack a portion of the clones; in checked studies, under half of the deficit traces to unresolved V genes, and the cause of the others is not known. V, J and clone size are taken as reported in that table, and D and trimming were inferred from the DNA itself. Here the sample has over 130,000 clones; around 87% occur a single time. The ten most abundant clones make up approximately 8.7% of the sample. To note about this clone: Its target antigen remains unknown. No much larger clone is present one base from it, and per-base qualities are unavailable.

The donors belonged to the validation cohort of around 120 subjects, which was separate from the roughly 700-subject first cohort. Including the terminal cysteine and phenylalanine, the CDR3 comprises 12 residues. The read is trimmed to its CDR3 DNA, 36 bases read in frame from base 1. Reading the germline V gene gives CDR1 SGHTA and CDR2 FQGTGA. V is reduced by 5 bases and J by 8 bases, leaving a spacing of 11 bases between them. The source of this sequence is a man younger than 35 in good health and CMV-seropositive. The material sequenced was PBMCs. The receptor chain draws on TRBV7-3 and TRBJ2-3; TRBD2 is a possible D gene, resting on 5 matching bases. The DNA sequence is as follows: TGTGCCAGCAGCCCAGGAGGAGGTACGCAGTATTTT. Its translation is CASSPGGGTQYF.